The present entry profiles one T cell receptor (beta chain) with its context. Its cognate antigen is unknown. The record originates from a study of cytomegalovirus exposure and HLA in healthy donors. General study findings and limits: Reportedly, a later analysis found an Asian-associated ancestry cluster had fewer N-insertions than the approximately 670-donor mean. Trimming of TCR beta V- and J-genes showed a link, identified in a later analysis, to a missense DCLRE1C variant.

V gave up 4 bases and J gave up 3 bases, with 24 bases separating them. CDR1 and CDR2 (germline): MGHRA, YSYEKL. The CDR3 loop spans 18 amino acids. Both 60 Vbeta primers and 13 Jbeta primers went into the PCR. TCRdb keeps only in-frame clones here, not all; method: immunoSEQ multiplex PCR. The sample carries approximately 110,000 clones, over 60% recorded once. This TCR derives from a woman in her late teens or twenties in good health and CMV-seropositive. The rearrangement joins TRBV4-1 to TRBJ1-1, with a possible D match to TRBD1 (5 bases). The sequenced sample consisted of PBMCs. DNA of the CDR3: TGCGCCAGCAGCCCTCAACGACGTGCCTGGGGGGGGGACACTGAAGCTTTCTTT. Its translation: CASSPQRRAWGGDTEAFF.